The 14 T cell receptor beta chains reported below all come from one sample, sequenced in a study of OX40 agonist ivuxolimab in advanced cancers. The library was made by the immunoSEQ multiplex PCR assay. TCRdb holds this immuneACCESS table with in-frame rearrangements only. Some clones are missing; in checked studies, unresolved V genes explain under half, and the rest has no known cause. Within this sample are around 70,000 clones, with approximately 80% of them counted one time only. 5.5% to 7% of the sample rests with the top ten. Sequenced material: CD4+ or CD8+ T cells sorted from blood, taken in a trial of the OX40 agonist ivuxolimab. The receptors derive from an adult with an advanced solid tumor such as melanoma, head and neck, liver or kidney cancer.

The chain links TRBV7-2 to TRBJ1-5; D not resolved. The V end lost 5 bases, the J end lost 0 bases, and 14 bases lay between the germline ends. CDR1 and CDR2 (germline): SGHTA, FQGNSA. CDR3 size: 16 residues. The CDR3 protein is CASSQGLVNSNQPQHF. The CDR3 DNA reads TGTGCCAGCAGCCAAGGACTTGTCAATAGCAATCAGCCCCAGCATTTT.

The V call is TRBV9, the J call TRBJ2-5, with 8 positions matching TRBD2. Per the germline V gene, CDR1 is SGDLS and CDR2 is YYNGEE. The CDR3 totals 15 residues. Trimming took 0 bases from V and 5 from J; bases not matched to a gene: 6. The CDR3 sequence is CASSVDRGGRETQYF. Here the CDR3 DNA reads TGTGCCAGCAGCGTAGACCGGGGGGGCAGGGAGACCCAGTACTTC.

This chain joins TRBV5-8 and TRBJ1-3, with 10 bases fitting TRBD1. The V gene's germline CDR1 is SGHTS and CDR2 YDEGEE. The CDR3 sequence is 19 residues long. After removal of 6 bases from V and 0 bases from J, the junction contained 15 bases not matched to a gene. The CDR3 coding sequence is TGTGCCAGCAAGACAGACGGGACAGGGGCGCTTTTCTCTGGAAACACCATATATTTT. This gives the protein CASKTDGTGALFSGNTIYF.

The chain is built from TRBV5-1 and TRBJ1-1, with D unresolved. CDR1 SGHRS and CDR2 YFSETQ come from the germline V gene. Trimming stripped 2 bases from V and 8 bases from J, with 7 bases between. There are 11 residues in the CDR3. The CDR3 DNA follows: TGCGCCAGCAGCTTACGGGGAGAAGCTTTCTTT. Protein product: CASSLRGEAFF.

The V gene is TRBV2, the J gene TRBJ1-2; D might be TRBD1 (5 bases). Trimming removed 2 bases at V and 0 bases at J, with 13 bases between. This CDR3 has 16 residues. CDR1 and CDR2 (germline): SNHLY, FYNNEI. The CDR3 DNA sequence: TGTGCCAGCAGTGAAAGGGCGGCCAGGGCTAACTATGGCTACACCTTC. Protein sequence: CASSERAARANYGYTF.

The V gene is TRBV6-5, the J gene TRBJ2-7; 10 positions agree with TRBD1. The CDR3 consists of 14 residues. With V trimmed by 4 bases and J by 7 bases, 7 bases remained unmatched. Germline assignment: CDR1 MNHEY and CDR2 SVGAGI. Here the CDR3 reads CASSSRDRGGEQYV. The CDR3, as DNA: TGTGCCAGCAGTTCCCGGGACAGGGGAGGAGAGCAGTACGTC.

The chain combines TRBV28 with TRBJ1-6, with unresolved D. The CDR3 has 12 residues. The V end lost 4 bases, the J end lost 2 bases, and 0 bases lay between the germline ends. Germline V lookup: CDR1 MDHEN, CDR2 SYDVKM. CDR3 bases: TGTGCCAGCAGTTCCTATAATTCACCCCTCCACTTT. Protein product: CASSSYNSPLHF.

The chain joins TRBV7-9 to TRBJ2-1; TRBD2 matches at 12 bases. V shed 4 bases and J 7 bases; nucleotides not matched to a gene: 11. Germline V gene lookup returns CDR1 SEHNR and CDR2 FQNEAQ (reference sequence). CDR3 size: 17 residues. CDR3 in amino acids: CASSSDRLAGARNEQFF. For the CDR3, the DNA is TGTGCCAGCAGCTCCGACCGACTAGCGGGAGCGCGGAATGAGCAGTTCTTC.

The genes are TRBV4-1 and TRBJ2-7, with D hard to call. The CDR3 has 15 amino acids. V lost 6 bases to trimming and J lost 1 base, with 16 bases between them. Germline V gene lookup returns CDR1 MGHRA and CDR2 YSYEKL. Here the CDR3 reads CASREENIRSYEQYF. DNA of the CDR3: TGCGCCAGCAGAGAAGAAAATATTCGGTCCTACGAGCAGTACTTC.

This chain uses TRBV29-1 with TRBJ2-3, with D uncertain. Germline V gene sequence: CDR1 SQVTM, CDR2 ANQGSEA. The CDR3 length is 15 residues. The V and J ends lost 0 bases and 4 bases respectively, with 14 bases between them. CDR3 DNA sequence: TGCAGCGTTGAAGATTTCCCGGTTCTGCCAGATACGCAGTATTTT. Residues: CSVEDFPVLPDTQYF.

The rearrangement joins TRBV19 to TRBJ1-2; D is possibly TRBD1 (6 bases). The ends were cut back, 7 bases at V and 0 bases at J, with 15 bases in the middle. Germline V gene sequence: CDR1 LNHDA, CDR2 SQIVND (reference sequence). The CDR3 runs to 15 residues. Written as DNA, the CDR3 is TGTGCCAGTACCTTTGGACAGCCCGCTAACTATGGCTACACCTTC. This sequence encodes CASTFGQPANYGYTF.

V is TRBV29-1 and J is TRBJ2-1, with 8 nucleotides matching TRBD2. The CDR3 has 15 amino acids. V shed 7 bases, J shed 2 bases, and the junction held 10 bases outside the gene matches. The germline V gene encodes CDR1 SQVTM and CDR2 ANQGSEA. CDR3 DNA sequence: TGCAGCGCCCCCCCAACTAGCGGCCCCTACAATGAGCAGTTCTTC. This gives the protein CSAPPTSGPYNEQFF.

The chain has TRBV9 and TRBJ2-2, with TRBD1 matching over 7 bases. In germline, CDR1 is SGDLS, CDR2 YYNGEE. Germline trimming cut 3 bases from V and 0 bases from J; bases unmatched to any gene: 5. CDR3 length equals 16 residues. The chain's CDR3 is CASSASGTANTGELFF. The CDR3 region has the DNA TGTGCCAGCAGCGCCTCCGGGACAGCGAACACCGGGGAGCTGTTTTTT.

V is TRBV21-1 and J is TRBJ2-2; the listed D gene, TRBD1, was not tested against the DNA. TRBV21-1 is deemed a pseudogene. The CDR3 length is 22 residues. The CDR3 DNA is TGTGCCAGCAGCAAAGGTCTCAGAGGACAGGGACCCAGAACCCTAAACACCGGGGAGCTGTTTTTT. Translation: CASSKGLRGQGPRTLNTGELFF.